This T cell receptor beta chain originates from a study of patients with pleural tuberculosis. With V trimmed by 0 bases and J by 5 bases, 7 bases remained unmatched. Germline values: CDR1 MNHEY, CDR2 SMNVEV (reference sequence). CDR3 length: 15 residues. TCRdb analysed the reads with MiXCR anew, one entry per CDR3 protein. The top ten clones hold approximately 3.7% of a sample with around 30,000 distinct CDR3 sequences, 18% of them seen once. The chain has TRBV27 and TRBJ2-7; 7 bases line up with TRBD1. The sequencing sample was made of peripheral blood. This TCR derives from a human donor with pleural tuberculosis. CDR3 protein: CASSLSIDRDHEQYF. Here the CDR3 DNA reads TGTGCCAGCAGTTTATCGATAGACAGGGACCACGAGCAGTACTTC.